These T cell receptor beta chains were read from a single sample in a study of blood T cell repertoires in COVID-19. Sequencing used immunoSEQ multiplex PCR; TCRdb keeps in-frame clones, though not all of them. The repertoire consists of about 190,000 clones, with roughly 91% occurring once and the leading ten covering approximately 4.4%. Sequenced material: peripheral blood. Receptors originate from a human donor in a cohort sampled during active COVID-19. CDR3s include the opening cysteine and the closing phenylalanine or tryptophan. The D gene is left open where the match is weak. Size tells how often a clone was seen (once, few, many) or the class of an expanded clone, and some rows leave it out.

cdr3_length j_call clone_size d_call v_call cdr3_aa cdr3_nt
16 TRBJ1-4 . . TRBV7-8 CASSPNRPPTNEKLFF TGTGCCAGCAGCCCAAACAGGCCACCAACTAATGAAAAACTGTTTTTT
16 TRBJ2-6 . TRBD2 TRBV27 CASTHSGGSGANVLTF TGTGCCAGCACTCACTCCGGGGGGTCTGGGGCCAACGTCCTGACTTTC
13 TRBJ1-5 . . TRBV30 CAWSGPEYQPQHF TGTGCCTGGAGTGGTCCGGAGTATCAGCCCCAGCATTTT
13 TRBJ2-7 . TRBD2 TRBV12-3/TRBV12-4 CASSTLATYEQYF TGTGCCAGCAGCACACTAGCGACCTACGAGCAGTACTTC
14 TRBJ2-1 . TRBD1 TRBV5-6 CASSWGQTYNEQFF TGTGCCAGCAGCTGGGGACAGACCTACAATGAGCAGTTCTTC
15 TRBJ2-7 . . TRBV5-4 CASSLSGLSPDEQYF TGTGCCAGCAGCTTATCGGGACTGAGTCCGGACGAGCAGTACTTC
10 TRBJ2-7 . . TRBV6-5 CAGLHYEQYF TGTGCCGGACTACACTACGAGCAGTACTTC
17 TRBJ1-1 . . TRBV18 CASSPISLQGGGTEAFF TGTGCCAGCTCACCGATCAGTCTACAGGGCGGTGGGACTGAAGCTTTCTTT
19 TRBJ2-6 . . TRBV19 CASSIDRDQGRSGANVLTF TGTGCCAGTAGTATAGATCGTGATCAGGGGCGTTCTGGGGCCAACGTCCTGACTTTC
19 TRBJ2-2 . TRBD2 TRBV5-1 CASSLEGSGGPFIAGELFF TGCGCCAGCAGCCTAGAGGGTAGCGGGGGACCCTTTATTGCCGGGGAGCTGTTTTTT
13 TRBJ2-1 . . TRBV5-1 CASSPDRYNEQFF TGCGCCAGCAGCCCGGACAGATACAATGAGCAGTTCTTC
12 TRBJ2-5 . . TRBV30 CAWSAPTETQYF TGTGCCTGGAGTGCCCCAACTGAGACCCAGTACTTC
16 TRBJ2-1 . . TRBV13 CASRFRRQGRVNEQFF TGTGCCAGCAGATTTAGAAGGCAGGGCCGGGTAAATGAGCAGTTCTTC
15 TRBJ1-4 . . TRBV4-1 CASSQEASTNEKLFF TGCGCCAGCAGCCAAGAAGCCTCAACTAATGAAAAACTGTTTTTT
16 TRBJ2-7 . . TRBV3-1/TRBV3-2 CASSQEGRGSFYEQYF TGTGCCAGCAGCCAAGAGGGAAGGGGCAGTTTCTACGAGCAGTACTTC
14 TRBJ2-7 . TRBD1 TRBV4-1 CASSRQGQNYEQYF TGCGCCAGCAGCCGGCAGGGACAGAACTACGAGCAGTACTTC
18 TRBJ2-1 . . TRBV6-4 CASSDSIPRGSSYNEQFF TGTGCCAGCAGTGACTCGATTCCCCGGGGTAGCTCCTACAATGAGCAGTTCTTC
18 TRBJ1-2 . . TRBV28 CASSPPGAGNIANYGYTF TGTGCCAGCAGCCCACCCGGGGCGGGGAACATAGCTAACTATGGCTACACCTTC
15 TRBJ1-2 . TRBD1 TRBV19 CASSARRDSYYGYTF TGTGCCAGTAGTGCGAGGCGGGACAGTTACTATGGCTACACCTTC
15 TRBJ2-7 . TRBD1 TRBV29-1 CSVAWGGQGYHEQYF TGCAGCGTTGCCTGGGGGGGACAGGGGTACCACGAGCAGTACTTC
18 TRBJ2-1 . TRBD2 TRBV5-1 CASSPTGGMAGGYNEQFF TGCGCCAGCAGCCCGACGGGGGGTATGGCGGGAGGTTACAATGAGCAGTTCTTC
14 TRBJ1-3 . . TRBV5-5 CASSSGQSGNTIYF TGTGCCAGCAGCTCAGGACAGTCTGGAAACACCATATATTTT
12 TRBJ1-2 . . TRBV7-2 CASSLALRGYTF TGTGCCAGCAGCTTAGCACTACGGGGCTACACCTTC
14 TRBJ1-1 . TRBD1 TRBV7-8 CASSLGQGHTEAFF TGTGCCAGCAGCTTAGGACAGGGGCACACTGAAGCTTTCTTT
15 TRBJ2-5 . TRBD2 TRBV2 CASHPSAGGRETQYF TGTGCCAGTCACCCCTCGGCGGGGGGACGAGAGACCCAGTACTTC
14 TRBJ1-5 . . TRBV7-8 CASSSRSTLQPQHF TGTGCCAGCAGCTCGAGAAGTACGCTTCAGCCCCAGCATTTT
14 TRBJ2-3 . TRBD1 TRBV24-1 CATSDAQGADTQYF TGTGCCACCAGTGATGCCCAGGGGGCCGATACGCAGTATTTT
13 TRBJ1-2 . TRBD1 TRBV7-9 CASSLTGIYGYTF TGTGCCAGCAGCCTGACAGGGATCTATGGCTACACCTTC
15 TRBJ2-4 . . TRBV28 CASSAEGGKSNIQYF TGTGCCAGCAGCGCGGAGGGTGGAAAGTCCAACATTCAGTACTTC
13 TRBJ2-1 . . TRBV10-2 CASSVEGLNEQFF TGCGCCAGCAGTGTTGAGGGCCTCAATGAGCAGTTCTTC
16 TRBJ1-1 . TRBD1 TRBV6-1 CASSVGAQGARTEAFF TGTGCCAGCAGTGTAGGGGCTCAGGGGGCGCGCACTGAAGCTTTCTTT
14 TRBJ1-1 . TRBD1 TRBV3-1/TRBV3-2 CASSPGQGETEAFF TGTGCCAGCAGCCCTGGACAGGGGGAGACTGAAGCTTTCTTT
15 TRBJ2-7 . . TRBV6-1 CASSDRLDSRYEQYF TGTGCCAGCAGTGATCGGCTCGACAGCCGATACGAGCAGTACTTC
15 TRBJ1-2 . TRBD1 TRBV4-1 CASSSQQGANYGYTF TGCGCCAGCAGCAGCCAACAGGGGGCGAACTATGGCTACACCTTC
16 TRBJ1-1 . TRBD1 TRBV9 CASSVGGTGVYTEAFF TGTGCCAGCAGCGTAGGTGGGACAGGGGTGTACACTGAAGCTTTCTTT
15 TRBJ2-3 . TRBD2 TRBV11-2 CASTYSGTATDTQYF TGTGCCAGCACCTATAGCGGGACTGCCACAGATACGCAGTATTTT
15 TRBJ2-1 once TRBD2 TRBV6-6 CASSQRLAGDNEQFF TGTGCCAGCAGTCAAAGACTAGCGGGAGACAATGAGCAGTTCTTC
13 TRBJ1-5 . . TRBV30 CAWSPQGGQPQHF TGTGCCTGGAGTCCTCAGGGTGGTCAGCCCCAGCATTTT
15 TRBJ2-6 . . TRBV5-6 CASSLEASGANVLTF TGTGCCAGCAGCTTGGAAGCCTCTGGGGCCAACGTCCTGACTTTC
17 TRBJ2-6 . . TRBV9 CASSVALWSSGANVLTF TGTGCCAGCAGCGTAGCTCTTTGGAGCTCTGGGGCCAACGTCCTGACTTTC
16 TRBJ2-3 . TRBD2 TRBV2 CASRGRGLESTDTQYF TGTGCCAGCCGCGGCCGAGGACTAGAGAGCACAGATACGCAGTATTTT